These 5 T cell receptor beta chains were sequenced from one sample in a study of T cell responses to AZD1222 COVID-19 vaccine (dated by TCRdb to the early 2020s). The library was prepared using the immunoSEQ multiplex PCR assay. This immuneACCESS table, as held by TCRdb, lists in-frame sequences with V and J called but not all clones. Of the missing ones, under half trace to an unresolved V gene in checked studies; the others have no known cause. Present in this sample are approximately 200,000 clones, about nine tenths of which were seen just once. The ten most abundant clones make up less than 3% of the sample. The sample's time point label, decoded: baseline before first vaccination. In light of the paper, this sample's treatment or condition label describes: meningococcal conjugate vaccine given as trial control. Sequenced here: peripheral blood, sampled on day 0 of MenACWY control vaccination. The receptor source for this set is an adult in good health.

The chain employs TRBV6-5 and TRBJ1-1; D uncertain. CDR3 length equals 14 residues. The V and J ends lost 6 bases and 4 bases respectively, with 15 bases between them. The V gene's germline CDR1 is MNHEY and CDR2 SVGAGI. The CDR3, as DNA: TGTGCCAGCAGCCGTAATCGGGAGACCACTGAAGCTTTCTTT. Protein product: CASSRNRETTEAFF.

Here the CDR3 reads CARRPPGTFYGYTF. The CDR3 DNA sequence: TGTGCCAGGAGACCTCCCGGGACCTTCTATGGCTACACCTTC. The chain uses TRBV28 and TRBJ1-2; a weak D match, TRBD1 (5 bases). Germline V lookup: CDR1 MDHEN, CDR2 SYDVKM. The V gene lost 9 bases and the J gene lost 4 bases, with 18 bases spanning the gap. The CDR3 covers 14 residues.

This chain uses TRBV5-1 with TRBJ1-1; a possible D gene is TRBD1 (6 bases). Between the trimmed V and J ends, which lost 0 bases and 1 base, there was a span of 13 bases. The CDR3 consists of 16 residues. Germline V gene data show CDR1 as SGHRS and CDR2 as YFSETQ. The CDR3 protein is CASSLAFGQQNTEAFF. CDR3 in DNA: TGCGCCAGCAGCTTGGCTTTCGGACAGCAGAACACTGAAGCTTTCTTT.

This clone occurred once. The V and J genes are TRBV28 and TRBJ2-5, with 8 bases that match TRBD2. The CDR3 consists of 16 residues. Germline loops: CDR1 MDHEN, CDR2 SYDVKM. V gave up 5 bases and J gave up 2 bases; unmatched junction bases: 10. CDR3 amino acids: CASSPPGGRGQETQYF. CDR3 DNA sequence: TGTGCCAGCAGTCCCCCGGGGGGGAGGGGACAAGAGACCCAGTACTTC.

The chain is built from TRBV2 and TRBJ2-7; 10 bases line up with TRBD2. V was pared by 4 bases and J by 4 bases, with 7 bases of the junction left unmatched. Germline CDR1 SNHLY, CDR2 FYNNEI. The CDR3 totals 15 residues. The CDR3 sequence: CASSGPSGRGYEQYF. CDR3 DNA sequence: TGTGCCAGCAGTGGTCCTAGCGGGAGAGGATACGAGCAGTACTTC.